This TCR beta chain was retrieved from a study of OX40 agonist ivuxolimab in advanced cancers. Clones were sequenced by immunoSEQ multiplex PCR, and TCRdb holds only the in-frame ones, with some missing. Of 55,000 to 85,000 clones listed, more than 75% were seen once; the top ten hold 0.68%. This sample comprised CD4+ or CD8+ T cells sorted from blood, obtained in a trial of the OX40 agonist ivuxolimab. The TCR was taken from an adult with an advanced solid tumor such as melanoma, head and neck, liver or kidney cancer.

CDR3: CASSLARRLNSPLHF. In nucleotides, the CDR3 is TGCGCCAGCAGCTTGGCCAGGCGCCTAAATTCACCCCTCCACTTT. This rearrangement joins TRBV5-1 to TRBJ1-6; D not resolved. This CDR3 has 15 amino acids. V shed 0 bases and J shed 7 bases, with 11 bases lying between them. From germline, CDR1 is SGHRS and CDR2 YFSETQ.